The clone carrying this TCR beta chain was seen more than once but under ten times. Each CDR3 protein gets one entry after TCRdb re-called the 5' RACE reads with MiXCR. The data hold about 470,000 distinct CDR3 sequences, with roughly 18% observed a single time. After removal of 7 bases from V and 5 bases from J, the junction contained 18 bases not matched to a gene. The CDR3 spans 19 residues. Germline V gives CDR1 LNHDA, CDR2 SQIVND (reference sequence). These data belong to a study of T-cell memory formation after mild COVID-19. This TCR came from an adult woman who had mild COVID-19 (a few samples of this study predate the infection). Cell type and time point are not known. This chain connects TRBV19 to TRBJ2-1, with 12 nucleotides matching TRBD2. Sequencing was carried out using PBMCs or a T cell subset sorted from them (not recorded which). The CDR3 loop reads CASTPRTGTSGPMNNEQFF. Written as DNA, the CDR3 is TGTGCCAGTACCCCGAGGACAGGGACTAGCGGGCCTATGAACAATGAGCAGTTCTTC.